This TCR beta chain was identified during a study of blood T cells in healthy people across ages. Each sample used at least 6 million PBMCs. General observations from the study: Naive T cell percentage showed a strong correlation with TCR beta diversity.

Trimming stripped 0 bases from V and 2 bases from J, with 7 bases between. There are 14 residues in the CDR3. The germline V gene has CDR1 MGHRA and CDR2 YSYEKL. Alongside a J-beta primer mix, a sample-barcoded 5' primer served in a second PCR lasting 7 to 11 cycles. Using its own MiXCR run on the 5' RACE reads, TCRdb lists one record per CDR3 protein. Of about a million distinct CDR3 sequences in the sample, 35% to 40% are singletons; the top ten hold less than 15%. There are a few counts of this clonotype. Its specificity is not known. This rearrangement joins TRBV4-1 to TRBJ1-1; D is ambiguous. The TCR originated in a man between 18 and 35 years old in good health. Source material: blood. The CDR3 sequence is CASSQELTNTEAFF. The CDR3 region has the DNA TGCGCCAGCAGCCAAGAGCTCACCAACACTGAAGCTTTCTTT.